What follows is one TCR beta chain and its context. This clonotype was counted between two and nine times. The clone's antigen remains unknown. No much larger clonotype is one base removed from it; base qualities were not supplied. The sample belongs to a study of vaccination and CD4 T cells after COVID-19 (dated by TCRdb to between 2021 and 2022). Regarding the research as a whole: Convalescent patients had a positive SARS-CoV-2 result on nasal swab PCR, and of these patients, some 10 had mild disease and one had severe disease. The convalescent cohort included six males and four females, with two Hispanic individuals, seven Caucasians, two Asians and one multiracial person. Participants got two doses of the Pfizer-BioNTech BNT162b2 vaccine (n=8) or two doses of the Moderna mRNA-1273 vaccine (n=2). Post-COVID blood samples were collected from convalescent patients a median of around 96 days after diagnosis, with a range of roughly 30 to 161 days. Post-vaccine blood samples were collected a median of about 69 days after the second vaccine dose, ranging from roughly 13 to 241 days. Culture stimuli were overlapping spike peptide pools from SARS-CoV-2 and from the common cold coronaviruses HCoV-NL63, HCoV-OC43 and HCoV-229E. In control cultures, a CEFX viral epitope pool was used as positive control, an HIV-1 Nef peptide pool was used as negative control, or no peptide was added. In 10 COVID-19 convalescent patients and a handful of infection-naive healthy vaccine recipients, the spike-specific CD4+ TCR repertoire before mRNA vaccination was compared with the repertoire after mRNA vaccination. Study-wide findings and limitations: Among convalescent patients, a median about 90% of the SARS-CoV-2-reactive clones seen after vaccination appeared only after vaccination, which suggests priming specific to the vaccine. Nearly all vaccine-specific clones in convalescent patients (304 of 307) were mono-reactive for SARS-CoV-2 spike rather than cross-reactive with common cold coronaviruses. Only a relatively small number of convalescent patients were included in the study, and early timepoints following natural infection were not analyzed. The median number of SARS-CoV-2-reactive clonotypes rose from about 19 after infection to 30 to 45 after vaccination, but the change was not significant.

According to the study, the label for this sample's treatment or condition signals: approximately nine-day PBMC culture with coronavirus spike peptide pools or control peptides (ViraFEST assay). The ViraFEST assay, used in the study, expanded antigen-specific T cells with peptide pools and then identified the expanded clonotypes through TCR sequencing. The convalescent patients' positive SARS-CoV-2 PCR tests fell between March and December 2020, which was before the Alpha, Beta and Delta variants emerged in the United States. Each well held fewer than 2.5 million PBMCs cultured with roughly 10 ug/ml peptide pools in IMDM containing approximately 5% human AB serum and 9 to 10 IU/ml IL-2. Half of the culture medium was replaced with fresh IL-2-containing medium on days 3 and 7. After about nine days of culture, CD4+ T cells were isolated by negative selection with the EasySep CD4+ T cell isolation kit. Ficoll-Paque Plus gradient centrifugation was used to isolate PBMCs from whole blood, and the isolated PBMCs were then either used fresh or cryopreserved at -140C. Culture conditions were generally each tested in triplicate wells.

The protocol used for the library was PCR. DNA from cultured CD4+ T cells was subjected to TCR sequencing with the Oncomine TCR Beta short-read assay at the Johns Hopkins FTIC core. The QIAamp micro DNA kit was used to extract genomic DNA from the cultured CD4+ T cells. Oncomine TCR Beta libraries from cultured CD4+ T cells were pooled with unique dual indexes and sequenced on an Illumina iSeq 100. Per the original workflow: Non-productive sequences were filtered out, and CDR3s that did not start with C, did not end with F or W, or were shorter than 7 amino acids were discarded. Antigen-specific clonotypes were identified using the MANAFEST web application through comparison of peptide-stimulated wells with reference and other culture wells. For a clone to be called positive, the clone needed an FDR below 0.05, an odds ratio above 5, and a productive frequency above 0.1% in at least two of three replicate wells. Clonotypes that were significantly expanded in both SARS-CoV-2 spike wells and at least one common cold coronavirus spike condition were defined as cross-reactive. Similarity between CDR3 sequences was evaluated in R version 3.6.1 using Levenshtein distances (stringdist) and unrooted phylogenetic trees (ape). Using fastp at Q25 and MiXCR, TCRdb reprocessed the public reads and kept productive beta chains. Each CDR3 protein appears once, grouped with its most common genes and DNA. The V and J calls were determined by TCRdb, not by the authors. The sample table shows tens of thousands of distinct CDR3 sequences, and over 40% are seen once. The ten biggest clones cover approximately 4.5% of the sample.

Trimming takes 6 bases from V and 0 bases from J, and the germline ends sit 10 bases apart. Taken from cysteine to phenylalanine, the CDR3 has 14 residues. The DNA shown is the 42-base CDR3, in frame from base 1. As encoded in the germline V gene (reference sequence), CDR1 is MNHEY while CDR2 is SMNVEV. The TCR comes from a human donor who had recovered from COVID-19. What was sequenced was CD4+ T cells from blood, cultured in vitro. The chain was built from TRBV27 and TRBJ2-3, with no D gene named confidently. The base sequence is TGTGCCAGCAGACCTGTACCTAGCACAGATACGCAGTATTTT. Its translation reads: CASRPVPSTDTQYF.